The clone carrying this TCR beta chain was detected once. Its matching antigen is unknown. This specimen belongs to a study of vaccination effects on CD4 cells after COVID-19. Looking at the study overall: Sampling occurred 16 days and one week pre-vaccination in two convalescent patients.

There are 18 residues in the CDR3. Germline CDR1 SGHRS, CDR2 YFSETQ. With 2 bases clipped from V and 7 bases from J, the junction kept 11 bases outside the gene matches. Sequencing was performed with immunoSEQ multiplex PCR; in TCRdb, only in-frame clones are kept and a portion is missing. The top ten hold around 30% of the sample, which has under 35,000 clones, about two thirds seen once. ViraFEST used viral peptide pools to expand antigen-specific CD4+ T cells before sequencing. CD4+ T cell isolation took place after less than 13 days of culture. SARS-CoV-2 infected the person between March and December 2020, as confirmed by PCR.

J is TRBJ2-1 and V is TRBV5-1; 14 nucleotides line up with TRBD2. The TCR comes from a human donor who had a prior SARS-CoV-2 infection. The sequencing here drew on CD4+ T cells from PBMCs cultured with a peptide pool, taken before COVID-19 vaccination. The CDR3, as DNA: TGCGCCAGCAGCTTTAAAAGACTAGCGGGAGGGGATATTAATGAGCAGTTCTTC. Translating it yields CASSFKRLAGGDINEQFF.